This record covers a single T cell receptor (beta chain). This entry belongs to a study of blood T cell repertoires in COVID-19. Study summary: Samples came from the United States, Italy and Spain, spanning acute and convalescent COVID-19. The cDNA or gDNA used as material had been derived from T cells, B-cell-depleted T cells, or PBMCs.

As originally analysed: Scientists estimated how many nucleated cells there were by amplifying reference gene primers. Method: immunoSEQ multiplex PCR; TCRdb's copy keeps in-frame clones and lacks some. V, J and clone size derive from that table, while D and trimming were established from the DNA sequence. Of 85,000 to 110,000 clones listed, more than 70% were seen once; the top ten hold 15% to 20%. The sequenced sample was peripheral blood. The clonotype comes from a woman older than 75 in a cohort sampled during active COVID-19.

CDR3 coding DNA: TGCGCCAGCAGCCAAGAGGGGGGACGTGGCACTGAAGCTTTCTTT. As protein: CASSQEGGRGTEAFF. The chain couples TRBV4-1 to TRBJ1-1; perhaps TRBD1 as D (5 bases). The germline V gene has CDR1 MGHRA and CDR2 YSYEKL. The germline V and J ends were trimmed by 0 bases and 4 bases, with 12 bases remaining between them. This CDR3 has 15 amino acids.